This T cell receptor beta chain emerged from a study of shared clonotypes between healthy human individuals. This clone occurred once. The CDR3 has 15 residues. From germline, CDR1 is SGHNT and CDR2 YENEEA. Trimming at V came to 5 bases and at J to 1 base, leaving 6 bases not matched to a gene. The data were produced by immunoSEQ multiplex PCR, yet TCRdb's version contains in-frame clones alone and is incomplete. The repertoire includes over 1.4 million clones, around 95% of them detected once, and 1% to 1.5% sits in the top ten. Sequences were obtained from naive CD4+ T cells sorted from blood. The subset was: CD45RA+ positively selected. This TCR was sampled from a man aged 25-45 years in good health. V gene TRBV11-3 combines with J gene TRBJ2-5, with 8 bases lining up with TRBD1. CDR3 nucleotides: TGTGCCAGCAGCCCGGGACAGGATTCCCAAGAGACCCAGTACTTC. It translates to CASSPGQDSQETQYF. Drawing the rest from reference TRBV11-3 and TRBJ2-5, the complete variable domain is EAGVVQSPRYKIIEKKQPVAFWCNPISGHNTLYWYLQNLGQGPELLIRYENEEAVDDSQLPKDRFSAERLKGVDSTLKIQPAELGDSAVYLCASSPGQDSQETQYFGPGTRLLVL.